Each of the 25 T cell receptor beta chains below was sequenced from the same sample in a study of cytomegalovirus exposure and HLA in healthy donors. The PCR employed 60 Vbeta primers together with 13 Jbeta primers. Sequencing was performed with immunoSEQ multiplex PCR; in TCRdb, only in-frame clones are kept and a portion is missing. This sample's table reports approximately 50,000 clones. The sample was PBMCs. Receptors were obtained from a male donor in good health and CMV-seropositive.

The genes are TRBV19 and TRBJ1-2; 8 bases agree with TRBD1. The germline CDR1 and CDR2 sequences are LNHDA and SQIVND (reference sequence). This CDR3 has 14 amino acids. V lost 3 bases and J lost 5; bases outside the gene matches: 5. The CDR3 bases are TGTGCCAGTAGTATCGGGACAGGCGGATATGGCTACACCTTC. Translated: CASSIGTGGYGYTF. Variable domain in full (rest from reference TRBV19 and TRBJ1-2): DGGITQSPKYLFRKEGQNVTLSCEQNLNHDAMYWYRQDPGQGLRLIYYSQIVNDFQKGDIAEGYSVSREKKESFPLTVTSAQKNPTAFYLCASSIGTGGYGYTFGSGTRLTVV.

The V gene is TRBV28, the J gene TRBJ1-5; D gene unclear. CDR1 MDHEN and CDR2 SYDVKM come from the germline V gene. The CDR3 totals 13 residues. V dropped 3 bases and J dropped 6 bases, with 9 bases sitting between them. CDR3: CASSFDAGQPQHF. CDR3 nucleotide sequence: TGTGCCAGCAGTTTCGACGCGGGTCAGCCCCAGCATTTT.

The gene calls are TRBV29-1 and TRBJ2-5; 9 bases match TRBD2. The DNA end lines up better with TRBJ2-7; the J call may be wrong. The CDR3 totals 13 residues. Germline V lookup: CDR1 SQVTM, CDR2 ANQGSEA. The chain's CDR3 is CSTRTSENYEQYF. Written as DNA, the CDR3 is TGCAGCACCAGGACTAGCGAGAACTACGAGCAGTACTTC.

V and J are TRBV5-1 and TRBJ2-1, with a weak D call TRBD2 (7 bases). Trimming stripped 5 bases from V and 5 bases from J, with 17 bases between. The CDR3 runs 15 residues. Germline CDR1 reads SGHRS; CDR2 reads YFSETQ. The CDR3 DNA reads as TGCGCCAGCAGGTTGAGAGGGGGGGTTGACAATGAGCAGTTCTTC. Translating gives CASRLRGGVDNEQFF. Full variable domain (missing parts from reference TRBV5-1 and TRBJ2-1): KAGVTQTPRYLIKTRGQQVTLSCSPISGHRSVSWYQQTPGQGLQFLFEYFSETQRNKGNFPGRFSGRQFSNSRSEMNVSTLELGDSALYLCASRLRGGVDNEQFFGPGTRLTVL.

The chain recombines TRBV9 with TRBJ1-5; D perhaps matches TRBD1 (6 bases). The CDR3 loop spans 13 amino acids. Germline values: CDR1 SGDLS, CDR2 YYNGEE. Trimming stripped 3 bases from V and 5 bases from J, with 9 bases between. The CDR3 loop reads CASSEGGYQPQHF. CDR3 nucleotide sequence: TGTGCCAGCAGCGAAGGGGGATATCAGCCCCAGCATTTT.

This CDR3 reads CASSARPNTEAFF. The DNA of the CDR3 is TGTGCCAGCAGTGCGCGGCCGAACACTGAAGCTTTCTTT. The V call is TRBV6-1, the J call TRBJ1-1, with no clear D. CDR3 length: 13 residues. V lost 4 bases, J lost 1 base, and 7 bases lay in between. Looked up from germline, CDR1 is MNHNS and CDR2 is SASEGT.

The chain joins TRBV21-1 to TRBJ2-2; the table's D call, TRBD1, was not checked against the DNA. TRBV21-1 is tagged as a pseudogene. This CDR3 is built from 16 residues. The CDR3 spells CASSKDPGQGTGELFF. The DNA for the CDR3 is TGTGCCAGCAGCAAGGACCCGGGACAGGGGACCGGGGAGCTGTTTTTT.

This chain links TRBV6-6 with TRBJ2-7; no clear D gene. This CDR3 spans 12 amino acids. Germline assignment: CDR1 MNHNY and CDR2 SVGAGI (reference sequence). Trimming cost V 8 bases and J 3 bases, with 11 bases left between them. In DNA, the CDR3 is TGTGCCAGCGGTTCCGGTTTCTACGAGCAGTACTTC. Protein product: CASGSGFYEQYF.

This chain uses TRBV5-8 with TRBJ1-1, with 9 bases that match TRBD1. The CDR3 totals 15 residues. The V gene end was trimmed by 3 bases and the J gene end by 1 base; junction bases not matched to a gene: 4. Germline V CDR1 and CDR2: SGHTS, YDEGEE. The CDR3 loop is CASSYGQGWNTEAFF. The CDR3 region has the DNA TGTGCCAGCAGCTACGGACAGGGGTGGAACACTGAAGCTTTCTTT.

The chain couples TRBV30 to TRBJ2-5; TRBD2 agrees at 8 bases. The ends lost 2 bases at V and 5 bases at J; junction bases unmatched: 4. The germline V gene has CDR1 GTSNPN and CDR2 SVGIG (reference sequence). The CDR3 contains 13 residues. CDR3 region: CAWSTGGRETQYF. CDR3 bases: TGTGCCTGGAGTACGGGGGGGCGGGAGACCCAGTACTTC.

The V gene is TRBV7-2, the J gene TRBJ2-5; D is perhaps TRBD1 (6 bases). CDR3 length equals 15 residues. Germline V CDR1 and CDR2: SGHTA, FQGNSA. V was shortened by 2 bases and J by 5 bases, with 15 bases between the two germline ends. The CDR3 loop is CASSLFRGGEETQYF. CDR3 bases: TGTGCCAGCAGCTTATTCCGAGGGGGAGAGGAGACCCAGTACTTC.

This sequence joins TRBV7-2 and TRBJ2-7; D is unresolved. Trimming took off 3 bases at V and 0 bases at J, with 6 bases between the two ends. CDR1 is SGHTA, CDR2 FQGNSA, per germline. This CDR3 spans 13 amino acids. The CDR3 region is CASSFTVSYEQYF. CDR3 DNA sequence: TGTGCCAGCAGCTTTACAGTCTCCTACGAGCAGTACTTC.

V gene TRBV19 combines with J gene TRBJ2-7; possibly TRBD1 for D (5 bases). In germline, CDR1 is LNHDA, CDR2 SQIVND (reference sequence). V shed 5 bases and J shed 6 bases, with 14 bases lying between them. The CDR3 has 13 amino acids. The CDR3 sequence: CASSSGQPGEQYF. In DNA form, the CDR3 reads TGTGCCAGTAGTTCAGGACAACCCGGCGAGCAGTACTTC.

This rearrangement joins TRBV7-2 to TRBJ2-1, with D tentatively TRBD1 (6 bases). V dropped 3 bases and J dropped 7 bases, with 10 bases sitting between them. The CDR3 has 13 residues. The germline CDR1 and CDR2 sequences are SGHTA and FQGNSA. CDR3 nucleotides: TGTGCCAGCAGCTTGTACAGGGAAAATGAGCAGTTCTTC. This sequence encodes CASSLYRENEQFF.

The J gene is TRBJ2-1, the V gene TRBV11-1; 11 positions match TRBD2. The CDR3 consists of 14 residues. Germline V gene lookup returns CDR1 SGHAT and CDR2 FQDESV (reference sequence). V gave up 8 bases and J gave up 7 bases; unmatched junction bases: 7. The CDR3 DNA is TGTGCCAGCGGGCTAGCGGGGGGCTTAAATGAGCAGTTCTTC. It yields the protein CASGLAGGLNEQFF. Filled out from reference TRBV11-1 and TRBJ2-1, the complete variable domain reads EAEVAQSPRYKITEKSQAVAFWCDPISGHATLYWYRQILGQGPELLVQFQDESVVDDSQLPKDRFSAERLKGVDSTLKIQPAELGDSAMYLCASGLAGGLNEQFFGPGTRLTVL.

The CDR3 DNA sequence: TGTGCCACCAGCAGCCGGGTTCTGGAGGGTTGGTACGAGCAGTACTTC. This codes for CATSSRVLEGWYEQYF. The chain combines TRBV15 with TRBJ2-7, with a tentative D call TRBD2 (6 bases). The CDR3 covers 16 residues. V lost 3 bases to trimming and J lost 4 bases, with 19 bases between them. CDR1 and CDR2 (germline): LNHNV, YYDKDF (reference sequence).

V gene TRBV5-1 combines with J gene TRBJ2-1; D is perhaps TRBD1 (6 bases). The V and J ends lost 4 bases and 0 bases respectively, with 14 bases between them. There are 16 residues in the CDR3. Per the germline V gene, CDR1 is SGHRS and CDR2 is YFSETQ. The CDR3 loop is CASSETGQSSYNEQFF. The CDR3 nucleotides are TGCGCCAGCAGCGAGACAGGCCAAAGCTCCTACAATGAGCAGTTCTTC.

The rearrangement joins TRBV21-1 to TRBJ2-7; TRBD2 reflects the table's D call only, with no check against the DNA. TRBV21-1 is annotated as a pseudogene. This CDR3 has 14 amino acids. The CDR3 region is CAPTGRRTSYEQYF. In DNA, the CDR3 is TGTGCCCCTACCGGGAGACGGACCTCCTACGAGCAGTACTTC.

The chain joins TRBV7-2 to TRBJ1-2, with 8 bases lining up with TRBD1. This CDR3 region has 15 residues. CDR1 is SGHTA, CDR2 FQGNSA, per germline. V dropped 3 bases and J dropped 2; count of bases not matched to a gene: 5. This chain's CDR3 is CASSLMSGGNYGYTF. CDR3 nucleotide sequence: TGTGCCAGCAGCTTGATGTCAGGGGGCAACTATGGCTACACCTTC. The entire variable domain, with the rest obtained from reference TRBV7-2 and TRBJ1-2, is as follows: GAGVSQSPSNKVTEKGKDVELRCDPISGHTALYWYRQSLGQGLEFLIYFQGNSAPDKSGLPSDRFSAERTGGSVSTLTIQRTQQEDSAVYLCASSLMSGGNYGYTFGSGTRLTVV.

This chain links TRBV4-1 with TRBJ2-7; D unresolved. Germline assignment: CDR1 MGHRA and CDR2 YSYEKL. Trimming took off 1 base at V and 4 bases at J, with 11 bases between the two ends. The CDR3 loop spans 14 amino acids. The CDR3 spells CASSQGVQAYEQYF. The CDR3 DNA is TGCGCCAGCAGCCAAGGGGTCCAAGCGTACGAGCAGTACTTC.

The chain carries TRBV10-3 and TRBJ1-6; 8 bases are a match to TRBD1. This CDR3 has 13 amino acids. CDR1 ENHRY and CDR2 SYGVKD come from the germline V gene. V shed 8 bases and J 10 bases; nucleotides not matched to a gene: 7. The CDR3 DNA reads TGTGCCATCCAGATAGACAGGGGCTCACCCCTCCACTTT. Amino acid sequence: CAIQIDRGSPLHF.

The chain couples TRBV4-1 to TRBJ2-7, with D perhaps matching TRBD1 (6 bases). The germline V gene encodes CDR1 MGHRA and CDR2 YSYEKL. The CDR3 loop spans 14 amino acids. Trimming took 2 bases from V and 1 from J, leaving 9 bases between them. CDR3 loop: CASSQPGQSYEQYF. The CDR3 nucleotides are TGCGCCAGCAGCCAACCGGGACAATCCTACGAGCAGTACTTC.

The gene calls are TRBV5-4 and TRBJ2-2; maybe TRBD2 (7 bases). Germline CDR1 reads SGHNT; CDR2 reads YYREEE (reference sequence). CDR3 length equals 13 residues. V lost 4 bases, J lost 7 bases, and 11 bases lay in between. This chain's CDR3 is CASSLRGGGELFF. The CDR3 nucleotides read TGTGCCAGCAGCCTGAGGGGGGGCGGGGAGCTGTTTTTT.

The J gene is TRBJ2-3, the V gene TRBV5-4, with D tentatively TRBD1 (6 bases). Germline V lookup: CDR1 SGHNT, CDR2 YYREEE (reference sequence). The CDR3 consists of 12 residues. V was cut by 3 bases and J by 13 bases, with 15 bases left in between. The CDR3 DNA sequence: TGTGCCAGCAGCTGGGCTGCTGGGGGCGAGTATTTT. It is translated as CASSWAAGGEYF.

The chain couples TRBV28 to TRBJ2-7; TRBD2 agrees at 8 bases. After removal of 2 bases from V and 2 bases from J, the junction contained 17 bases not matched to a gene. This CDR3 has 19 amino acids. The V gene's germline CDR1 is MDHEN and CDR2 SYDVKM. CDR3 bases: TGTGCCAGCAGTTTAGGCCCCCCGGCTGCAGCGGGGGCCGCCTACGAGCAGTACTTC. It codes for CASSLGPPAAAGAAYEQYF.